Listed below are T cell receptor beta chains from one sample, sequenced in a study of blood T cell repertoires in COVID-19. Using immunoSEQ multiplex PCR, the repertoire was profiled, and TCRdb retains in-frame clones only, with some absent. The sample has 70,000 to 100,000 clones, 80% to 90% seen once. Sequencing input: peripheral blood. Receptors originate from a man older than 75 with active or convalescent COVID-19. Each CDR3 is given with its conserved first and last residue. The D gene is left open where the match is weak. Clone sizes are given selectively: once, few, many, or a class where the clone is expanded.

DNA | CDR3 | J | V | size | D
TGTGCCAGCAGTTACCGGACTAGCGGCACTTACGAGCAGTACTTC | CASSYRTSGTYEQYF | TRBJ2-7 | TRBV6-5 | - | TRBD2
TGTGCCAGCAGCTTAGATCGTTGGGCAGCTGAAGCTTTCTTT | CASSLDRWAAEAFF | TRBJ1-1 | TRBV7-2 | - | -
TGTGCCAGCAGACCAGAACCAGGGAACACTGAAGCTTTCTTT | CASRPEPGNTEAFF | TRBJ1-1 | TRBV6-5 | - | -
TGTGCCAGCAGTTTATCTACGCTAGCGGGAGAAAATGAGCAGTTCTTC | CASSLSTLAGENEQFF | TRBJ2-1 | TRBV27 | - | TRBD2
TGTGCCAGTAGTATAGATCGAGGAGGGATCTTGTACAATGAGCAGTTCTTC | CASSIDRGGILYNEQFF | TRBJ2-1 | TRBV19 | - | -
TGCGCCAGCAGTCAATCGGGTGGAGATCAGCCCCAGCATTTT | CASSQSGGDQPQHF | TRBJ1-5 | TRBV23-1 | - | -
TGTGCCAGCAGCTTAGATCTCGGGAACTCAAAGCAGTTCTTC | CASSLDLGNSKQFF | TRBJ2-1 | TRBV11-3 | - | -
TGTGCCAGCAGCCAGGGACTAGCGGGGGATACGCAGTATTTT | CASSQGLAGDTQYF | TRBJ2-3 | TRBV7-2 | - | TRBD2
TGTGCCAGCAGCTTAAACGAGCGGCCAGATACGCAGTATTTT | CASSLNERPDTQYF | TRBJ2-3 | TRBV7-2 | - | -
TGTGCCAGCAACGATGCGAATGAAAAACTGTTTTTT | CASNDANEKLFF | TRBJ1-4 | TRBV2 | once | -
TGTGCCAGCAGTGAAGTCGGTCCTGAAAAACTGTTTTTT | CASSEVGPEKLFF | TRBJ1-4 | TRBV6-1 | - | -
TGTGCCAGCAGCTTAGAGACACTGAGCTCCTACAATGAGCAGTTCTTC | CASSLETLSSYNEQFF | TRBJ2-1 | TRBV7-2 | - | -
TGTGCCAGCAGCTTAAGGGGACAATATTTCCAAGAGACCCAGTACTTC | CASSLRGQYFQETQYF | TRBJ2-5 | TRBV7-8 | - | -
TGTGCCAGCAGTGGGCGGACCTGGACAGAGCCGTACTATGGCTACACCTTC | CASSGRTWTEPYYGYTF | TRBJ1-2 | TRBV6-1 | - | -
TGCGCCAGCAGCCAAGATTTGTCTCACAGGGGTGTGTACGAGCAGTACTTC | CASSQDLSHRGVYEQYF | TRBJ2-7 | TRBV4-3 | few | TRBD1
TGTGCCAGTAGTTACAGCATCACAGATACGCAGTATTTT | CASSYSITDTQYF | TRBJ2-3 | TRBV19 | - | -
TGCGCCAGCAGCTTGGTGGGGGGTTGGGAGACCCAGTACTTC | CASSLVGGWETQYF | TRBJ2-5 | TRBV5-1 | - | -
TGTGCCAGCAGCGTAGGAGGGCATAAAGAGACCCAGTACTTC | CASSVGGHKETQYF | TRBJ2-5 | TRBV9 | - | -
TGTGCCACCCAGGGACAGGGGGTGAACATTCAGTACTTC | CATQGQGVNIQYF | TRBJ2-4 | TRBV24-1 | - | TRBD1
TGTGCCAGCAGCCGCCTTGGTAGCGGGAGAATCAGCTACGAGCAGTACTTC | CASSRLGSGRISYEQYF | TRBJ2-7 | TRBV11-2 | - | TRBD2
TGTGCCTCGAACAGACAGGGGTCTAGCACAGATACGCAGTATTTT | CASNRQGSSTDTQYF | TRBJ2-3 | TRBV10-3 | - | TRBD1
TGCGCCAGCAGCCAAGATAGAGGGGGCTATGGTCAAGAGACCCAGTACTTC | CASSQDRGGYGQETQYF | TRBJ2-5 | TRBV4-3 | - | TRBD1
TGTGCCAGCAGTCCCCAACAGGGGGCCAGAACTGAAGCTTTCTTT | CASSPQQGARTEAFF | TRBJ1-1 | TRBV2 | once | TRBD1
TGTGCCAGCAGCCAGGGGACTAGCGGGACGGTCATTCTCGAGCAGTACTTC | CASSQGTSGTVILEQYF | TRBJ2-7 | TRBV7-8 | - | TRBD2
TGTGCCAGCAGCCATTTAGCGGGAGGGGGATACAATGAGCAGTTCTTC | CASSHLAGGGYNEQFF | TRBJ2-1 | TRBV7-2 | - | TRBD2
TGCGCCAGCAGCTTGAGTCAGTACAATGAGCAGTTCTTC | CASSLSQYNEQFF | TRBJ2-1 | TRBV5-1 | - | -
TGCGCCAGCAGCCCCGGACGGGGGTTTGAAGCTTTCTTT | CASSPGRGFEAFF | TRBJ1-1 | TRBV5-1 | - | -
TGCGCCAGCAGCCAAGATTCTACAGGGATAAACTATGGCTACACCTTC | CASSQDSTGINYGYTF | TRBJ1-2 | TRBV4-1 | - | -
TGTGCCAGCAGCTTAGACGGGATAGCCAATGAGCAGTTCTTC | CASSLDGIANEQFF | TRBJ2-1 | TRBV7-3 | few | -
TGTGCCAGCAGTACAGGGATGGGTACTGAAGCTTTCTTT | CASSTGMGTEAFF | TRBJ1-1 | TRBV6-5 | - | -
TGCAGCGTTGAAGATGCAGAGGTTAACATTCAGTACTTC | CSVEDAEVNIQYF | TRBJ2-4 | TRBV29-1 | - | -
TGTGCCAGCAGTCAGACAGGGGTTTCTCCCAATACGCAGTATTTT | CASSQTGVSPNTQYF | TRBJ2-3 | TRBV27 | - | TRBD1
TGTGCCAGCAGCTTGTCAGCTAACTATGGCTACACCTTC | CASSLSANYGYTF | TRBJ1-2 | TRBV7-9 | - | -
TGTGCCAGCACCGGACTAGCGGGGCACACAGATACGCAGTATTTT | CASTGLAGHTDTQYF | TRBJ2-3 | TRBV6-6 | few | TRBD2
TGCGCCAGCAGTCTTAGCGGGAGGGGGGCAGATACGCAGTATTTT | CASSLSGRGADTQYF | TRBJ2-3 | TRBV4-1 | once | TRBD2
TGTGCCAGTAGTATGAAGACAGGGGTAAGAGCTGAAGCTTTCTTT | CASSMKTGVRAEAFF | TRBJ1-1 | TRBV19 | - | TRBD1
TGCGCCAGCAGCCAAGGGGGACAGGGGGCGCTTACTACCTATGGCTACACCTTC | CASSQGGQGALTTYGYTF | TRBJ1-2 | TRBV4-3 | once | TRBD1
TGTGCCAGCAGCCCGGGACAGCTTAGCAATCAGCCCCAGCATTTT | CASSPGQLSNQPQHF | TRBJ1-5 | TRBV6-2/TRBV6-3 | - | TRBD1
TGTGCCAGCTCACCACTAGCGGAGTCCTACAATGGGCAGTTCTTC | CASSPLAESYNGQFF | TRBJ2-1 | TRBV18 | - | -
TGCAGTGCTAGTAACAGATGGCATCAGCCCCAGCATTTT | CSASNRWHQPQHF | TRBJ1-5 | TRBV20-1 | - | -
TGTGCCACGGGAGCGGACTACACCATATATTTT | CATGADYTIYF | TRBJ1-3 | TRBV19 | - | -
TGTGCCAGCAGTTACGAGCCCCAACCCTTCTACGAGCAGTACTTC | CASSYEPQPFYEQYF | TRBJ2-7 | TRBV6-5 | - | -
TGTGCCAGCAGCCAAGATTATATAGCGGGCACAAACTACGAGCAGTACTTC | CASSQDYIAGTNYEQYF | TRBJ2-7 | TRBV4-2 | - | TRBD2
TGTGCCAGCAGTTTGGGGACAGGGCGCACTGAAGCTTTCTTT | CASSLGTGRTEAFF | TRBJ1-1 | TRBV6-5 | - | TRBD1
TGTGCCAGCAGAGATGAGGGACAGGGATACTCAGATTTCCTTAGAAGGTACTTC | CASRDEGQGYSDFLRRYF | TRBJ2-7 | TRBV2 | - | TRBD1
TGTGCCATCAGTGAGTCGACTCAGCGAGGGGGTAGTGGAAACACCATATATTTT | CAISESTQRGGSGNTIYF | TRBJ1-3 | TRBV10-3 | - | -
TGCAGTGCTAGTTCGGCGGGGGACGCCAAAAACATTCAGTACTTC | CSASSAGDAKNIQYF | TRBJ2-4 | TRBV20-1 | - | TRBD2
TGTGCCAGCAGTTTAGTTGGGACAGGGGTAGCGCGGACTGAAGCTTTCTTT | CASSLVGTGVARTEAFF | TRBJ1-1 | TRBV27 | once | TRBD1
TGTGCCAGTAGTACAGACAGGCTGACTCAGCCCCAGCATTTT | CASSTDRLTQPQHF | TRBJ1-5 | TRBV19 | few | -
TGTGCCTGGAGTGTAGGGGGTAGGACTGAAGCTTTCTTT | CAWSVGGRTEAFF | TRBJ1-1 | TRBV30 | - | -
TGTGCCAGCAGCTTAGCGATGGGAGGTCGTACGCAGTATTTT | CASSLAMGGRTQYF | TRBJ2-3 | TRBV11-2 | - | -
TGTGCCAGTAGTGTTGGACAAAACTATGGCTACACCTTC | CASSVGQNYGYTF | TRBJ1-2 | TRBV19 | - | -
TGTGCCAGCAGTTTATCCCGAGGAAGGTCCTACGAGCAGTACTTC | CASSLSRGRSYEQYF | TRBJ2-7 | TRBV27 | - | -
TGTGCCAGCAGCTTAGTATTAGGGGGCAATGAGCAGTTCTTC | CASSLVLGGNEQFF | TRBJ2-1 | TRBV11-2 | - | -
TGTGCCAGCAGTTTATCTTGGACAGGGGGCACTGAAGCTTTCTTT | CASSLSWTGGTEAFF | TRBJ1-1 | TRBV28 | - | TRBD1
TGCGCCAGCAGCCAAACCCTGGACAGCACTGAAGCTTTCTTT | CASSQTLDSTEAFF | TRBJ1-1 | TRBV4-1 | - | -
TGTGCCAGCAGCCCATATACGGGAGTTGGCACCGGGGAGCTGTTTTTT | CASSPYTGVGTGELFF | TRBJ2-2 | TRBV7-9 | - | -